This is a list of T cell receptor beta chains from one sample in a study of T-cell memory formation after mild COVID-19. TCRdb independently ran MiXCR on the 5' RACE reads; one entry per CDR3 protein. The profile shows around 220,000 distinct CDR3 sequences, about a sixth of them singletons. The material sequenced was PBMCs or a T cell subset sorted from them (not recorded which). Receptors were obtained from a man younger than 35 who had mild COVID-19 (a few samples of this study predate the infection). Cell type and time point are not known. Each CDR3 is given with its conserved first and last residue. Each record gives: D gene, V gene, clone size, CDR3 length, J gene, CDR3 DNA, CDR3 protein. The D gene is left open where the match is weak. Clone size appears in some rows only: once, few, many, or a class for an expanded clone.

D gene: NA
V gene: TRBV20-1
clone size: NA
CDR3 length: 12
J gene: TRBJ2-1
CDR3 DNA: TGCAGTGCTAGCCCCTTTAGTGGTGAGCAGTTCTTC
CDR3 protein: CSASPFSGEQFF

D gene: TRBD1
V gene: TRBV5-5
clone size: NA
CDR3 length: 14
J gene: TRBJ1-2
CDR3 DNA: TGTGCCAGCAGCCAGGACAGGGCTATGAATGGCTACACCTTC
CDR3 protein: CASSQDRAMNGYTF

D gene: NA
V gene: TRBV14
clone size: NA
CDR3 length: 15
J gene: TRBJ1-2
CDR3 DNA: TGTGCCAGCAGCCAAGATCGGTCGGGGGACTATGGCTACACCTTC
CDR3 protein: CASSQDRSGDYGYTF

D gene: NA
V gene: TRBV10-3
clone size: NA
CDR3 length: 13
J gene: TRBJ1-4
CDR3 DNA: TGTGCCATCAGTGCGGGACAAAGCGAAAAACTGTTTTTT
CDR3 protein: CAISAGQSEKLFF

D gene: TRBD1
V gene: TRBV12-3/TRBV12-4
clone size: NA
CDR3 length: 15
J gene: TRBJ1-5
CDR3 DNA: TGTGCCAGCAGTTGGGGCGTGGCCGACAGGGACTCCCAGCATTTT
CDR3 protein: CASSWGVADRDSQHF

D gene: NA
V gene: TRBV19
clone size: few
CDR3 length: 13
J gene: TRBJ2-3
CDR3 DNA: TGTGCCAGTAGAGTTACAACCACAGATACGCAGTATTTT
CDR3 protein: CASRVTTTDTQYF

D gene: NA
V gene: TRBV19
clone size: few
CDR3 length: 13
J gene: TRBJ1-1
CDR3 DNA: TGTGCCAGCCGCAGGGCGCGGGACACTGAAGCTTTCTTT
CDR3 protein: CASRRARDTEAFF

D gene: TRBD1
V gene: TRBV20-1
clone size: NA
CDR3 length: 16
J gene: TRBJ1-6
CDR3 DNA: TGCAGTGCTAGTCACCCATTAGGGACAGCAAATTCACCCCTCCACTTT
CDR3 protein: CSASHPLGTANSPLHF

D gene: TRBD1
V gene: TRBV7-2
clone size: few
CDR3 length: 15
J gene: TRBJ1-2
CDR3 DNA: TGTGCCAGCAGCTTTACAGGGGGAAGTGGTGATGGCTACACCTTC
CDR3 protein: CASSFTGGSGDGYTF

D gene: NA
V gene: TRBV5-1
clone size: NA
CDR3 length: 14
J gene: TRBJ2-3
CDR3 DNA: TGCGCCAGCAGCTTGTGGCCCAGGGCAGATACGCAGTATTTT
CDR3 protein: CASSLWPRADTQYF

D gene: NA
V gene: TRBV5-1
clone size: NA
CDR3 length: 15
J gene: TRBJ2-7
CDR3 DNA: TGCGCCAGCAGCTTGGTAGAAGGACGGGGCATAGAGCAGTACTTC
CDR3 protein: CASSLVEGRGIEQYF

D gene: TRBD2
V gene: TRBV4-1
clone size: NA
CDR3 length: 17
J gene: TRBJ2-2
CDR3 DNA: TGCGCCAGCAGCCAAGTTGGGCTAGCGGGTAGTAACGGGGAGCTGTTTTTT
CDR3 protein: CASSQVGLAGSNGELFF

D gene: TRBD2
V gene: TRBV7-2
clone size: NA
CDR3 length: 13
J gene: TRBJ2-4
CDR3 DNA: TGTGCCAGCAGCCGTCAGGGAGGGGACATTCAGTACTTC
CDR3 protein: CASSRQGGDIQYF

D gene: TRBD2
V gene: TRBV10-3
clone size: few
CDR3 length: 15
J gene: TRBJ2-3
CDR3 DNA: TGTGCCATCACCCCTGGGGAGGGGCCGGGAGATACGCAGTATTTT
CDR3 protein: CAITPGEGPGDTQYF

D gene: NA
V gene: TRBV12-3/TRBV12-4
clone size: NA
CDR3 length: 14
J gene: TRBJ2-4
CDR3 DNA: TGTGCCAGCAGGGTAGGCAGGGTGGAAAACATTCAGTACTTC
CDR3 protein: CASRVGRVENIQYF

D gene: NA
V gene: TRBV7-9
clone size: NA
CDR3 length: 17
J gene: TRBJ1-3
CDR3 DNA: TGTGCCAGCAGCCAACCCCCTCTCCGACAGGTTGGAAACACCATATATTTT
CDR3 protein: CASSQPPLRQVGNTIYF

D gene: TRBD1
V gene: TRBV2
clone size: NA
CDR3 length: 13
J gene: TRBJ1-5
CDR3 DNA: TGTGCCAGCCAGGGGGATAGCAATCAGCCCCAGCATTTT
CDR3 protein: CASQGDSNQPQHF

D gene: NA
V gene: TRBV30
clone size: NA
CDR3 length: 17
J gene: TRBJ2-6
CDR3 DNA: TGTGCCTGGAGTGTGAAGGGATGGATCACTGGGGCCAACGTCCTGACTTTC
CDR3 protein: CAWSVKGWITGANVLTF

D gene: NA
V gene: TRBV18
clone size: NA
CDR3 length: 15
J gene: TRBJ2-7
CDR3 DNA: TGTGCCAGTTCCCAGGGCATATCTAGTCCGGGTGAGCAGTACTTC
CDR3 protein: CASSQGISSPGEQYF

D gene: TRBD1
V gene: TRBV14
clone size: NA
CDR3 length: 19
J gene: TRBJ2-6
CDR3 DNA: TGTGCCAGCAGCCACCCCGGACAGGGCTATCCCTCTGGGGCCAACGTCCTGACTTTC
CDR3 protein: CASSHPGQGYPSGANVLTF

D gene: NA
V gene: TRBV10-3
clone size: few
CDR3 length: 14
J gene: TRBJ2-1
CDR3 DNA: TGTGCCATCAGTGAGATCAGGTACTACAATGAGCAGTTCTTC
CDR3 protein: CAISEIRYYNEQFF

D gene: TRBD2
V gene: TRBV7-2
clone size: many
CDR3 length: 15
J gene: TRBJ2-1
CDR3 DNA: TGTGCCAGCAGCTTAGTGGCGGGGGTCTGGAATGAGCAGTTCTTC
CDR3 protein: CASSLVAGVWNEQFF

D gene: TRBD2
V gene: TRBV9
clone size: NA
CDR3 length: 15
J gene: TRBJ2-5
CDR3 DNA: TGTGCCAGCAGCGTCGGGACTAGTAGGGCGGAGACCCAGTACTTC
CDR3 protein: CASSVGTSRAETQYF

D gene: TRBD2
V gene: TRBV6-2/TRBV6-3
clone size: NA
CDR3 length: 16
J gene: TRBJ2-2
CDR3 DNA: TGTGCCAGCAACCCAGCGGGGGCAGAGAACACCGGGGAGCTGTTTTTT
CDR3 protein: CASNPAGAENTGELFF

D gene: NA
V gene: TRBV7-3
clone size: NA
CDR3 length: 14
J gene: TRBJ2-5
CDR3 DNA: TGTGCCAGCAGCTTGCCCGGGACTGGGGAGACCCAGTACTTC
CDR3 protein: CASSLPGTGETQYF

D gene: NA
V gene: TRBV5-5
clone size: many
CDR3 length: 15
J gene: TRBJ2-1
CDR3 DNA: TGTGCCAGCAGCTTGTGGGACATAGGGTACAATGAGCAGTTCTTC
CDR3 protein: CASSLWDIGYNEQFF

D gene: NA
V gene: TRBV7-2
clone size: many
CDR3 length: 12
J gene: TRBJ1-3
CDR3 DNA: TGTGCCAGCAGCCCGGGTGGAAACACCATATATTTT
CDR3 protein: CASSPGGNTIYF

D gene: NA
V gene: TRBV5-4
clone size: NA
CDR3 length: 14
J gene: TRBJ2-5
CDR3 DNA: TGTGCCAGCAGCTTGGGTCCGGGGCAAGAGACCCAGTACTTC
CDR3 protein: CASSLGPGQETQYF

D gene: NA
V gene: TRBV5-1
clone size: NA
CDR3 length: 16
J gene: TRBJ2-6
CDR3 DNA: TGCGCCAGCCGCCGAAGTGGGCAGCCAGGGGCCAACGTCCTGACTTTC
CDR3 protein: CASRRSGQPGANVLTF

D gene: NA
V gene: TRBV6-1
clone size: NA
CDR3 length: 13
J gene: TRBJ2-5
CDR3 DNA: TGTGCCAGCAGTGGGAGGGTCCAAGAGACCCAGTACTTC
CDR3 protein: CASSGRVQETQYF

D gene: TRBD2
V gene: TRBV7-2
clone size: few
CDR3 length: 16
J gene: TRBJ2-3
CDR3 DNA: TGTGCCAGCAGCTCGAGCGGGGGGCCTGAGGCAGATACGCAGTATTTT
CDR3 protein: CASSSSGGPEADTQYF

D gene: NA
V gene: TRBV9
clone size: few
CDR3 length: 12
J gene: TRBJ1-6
CDR3 DNA: TGTGCCAGCAGCAGCGAGCATTCACCCCTCCACTTT
CDR3 protein: CASSSEHSPLHF

D gene: NA
V gene: TRBV11-2
clone size: NA
CDR3 length: 13
J gene: TRBJ2-5
CDR3 DNA: TGTGCCAGCGGGAGGGGGGCGGAAGAGACCCAGTACTTC
CDR3 protein: CASGRGAEETQYF

D gene: NA
V gene: TRBV7-6
clone size: NA
CDR3 length: 18
J gene: TRBJ1-4
CDR3 DNA: NA
CDR3 protein: CASSSAQPGSKLMKNCFF

D gene: TRBD1
V gene: TRBV15
clone size: NA
CDR3 length: 15
J gene: TRBJ2-5
CDR3 DNA: TGTGCCACCAGCTTTTCGTCAGGGGGCCAGGAGACCCAGTACTTC
CDR3 protein: CATSFSSGGQETQYF

D gene: NA
V gene: TRBV7-3
clone size: NA
CDR3 length: 13
J gene: TRBJ2-3
CDR3 DNA: TGTGCCAGCAGCTTAACGCCCTCAGCCGCGCAGTATTTT
CDR3 protein: CASSLTPSAAQYF

D gene: NA
V gene: TRBV7-2
clone size: few
CDR3 length: 15
J gene: TRBJ2-3
CDR3 DNA: TGTGCCAGCACACTGGACTGGACCATCACAGATACGCAGTATTTT
CDR3 protein: CASTLDWTITDTQYF

D gene: NA
V gene: TRBV7-9
clone size: many
CDR3 length: 13
J gene: TRBJ2-3
CDR3 DNA: TGTGCCAGCAGCCCCAGGACCGCAGATACGCAGTATTTT
CDR3 protein: CASSPRTADTQYF

D gene: TRBD1
V gene: TRBV7-9
clone size: NA
CDR3 length: 13
J gene: TRBJ1-2
CDR3 DNA: TGTGCCAGCACCAGGACAGGGCCCTATGGCTACACCTTC
CDR3 protein: CASTRTGPYGYTF

D gene: TRBD2
V gene: TRBV5-1
clone size: NA
CDR3 length: 15
J gene: TRBJ2-1
CDR3 DNA: TGCGCCAGCAGCTTGGCGACTAGCGGCCCTAATGAGCAGTTCTTC
CDR3 protein: CASSLATSGPNEQFF

D gene: TRBD1
V gene: TRBV20-1
clone size: NA
CDR3 length: 14
J gene: TRBJ2-5
CDR3 DNA: TGCAGTGCTAGATTTACAGGGGCCCAAGAGACCCAGTACTTC
CDR3 protein: CSARFTGAQETQYF

D gene: NA
V gene: TRBV20-1
clone size: NA
CDR3 length: 15
J gene: TRBJ2-5
CDR3 DNA: TGCAGTGTCCCAGAGTCCTACGGCGTCGGAGAGACCCAGTACTTC
CDR3 protein: CSVPESYGVGETQYF

D gene: NA
V gene: TRBV6-5
clone size: NA
CDR3 length: 14
J gene: TRBJ1-5
CDR3 DNA: TGTGCCAGCAGTTACTCCCGGGTAGTTCAGCCCCAGCATTTT
CDR3 protein: CASSYSRVVQPQHF

D gene: TRBD1
V gene: TRBV4-1
clone size: few
CDR3 length: 16
J gene: TRBJ2-4
CDR3 DNA: TGCGCCAGCAGCTTAGACAGGGGGATATCCAAAAACATTCAGTACTTC
CDR3 protein: CASSLDRGISKNIQYF

D gene: TRBD1
V gene: TRBV5-6
clone size: few
CDR3 length: 16
J gene: TRBJ1-1
CDR3 DNA: TGTGCCAGCAGCTTGGTGCCGACAGGGTATAACACTGAAGCTTTCTTT
CDR3 protein: CASSLVPTGYNTEAFF

D gene: NA
V gene: TRBV7-9
clone size: NA
CDR3 length: 14
J gene: TRBJ2-3
CDR3 DNA: TGTGCCAGCAGCTTAGACCAACCCACAGATACGCAGTATTTT
CDR3 protein: CASSLDQPTDTQYF

D gene: NA
V gene: TRBV4-2
clone size: few
CDR3 length: 17
J gene: TRBJ1-2
CDR3 DNA: TGTGCCAGCAGCCAAGATGCGTCGGGCGCTGGGGGGTATGGCTACACCTTC
CDR3 protein: CASSQDASGAGGYGYTF

D gene: NA
V gene: TRBV11-2
clone size: NA
CDR3 length: 14
J gene: TRBJ2-3
CDR3 DNA: TGTGCCAGCAGCCGGGACGCCCGCACAGATACGCAGTATTTT
CDR3 protein: CASSRDARTDTQYF

D gene: NA
V gene: TRBV20-1
clone size: few
CDR3 length: 16
J gene: TRBJ2-1
CDR3 DNA: TGCAGTGCTAGAACCCCCTCCGGGGGATCCTACAATGAGCAGTTCTTC
CDR3 protein: CSARTPSGGSYNEQFF

D gene: NA
V gene: TRBV6-5
clone size: few
CDR3 length: 14
J gene: TRBJ1-5
CDR3 DNA: TGTGCCAGCAGTCTGACAGCTAGCAATCAGCCCCAGCATTTT
CDR3 protein: CASSLTASNQPQHF

D gene: TRBD1
V gene: TRBV18
clone size: few
CDR3 length: 16
J gene: TRBJ2-5
CDR3 DNA: TGTGCCAGCTCACCACGGGACAGATCGTACCAAGAGACCCAGTACTTC
CDR3 protein: CASSPRDRSYQETQYF